A selection of T cell receptor beta chains follows, all from one sample in a study of blood T cells in healthy people across ages. TCRdb processed the 5' RACE reads anew with MiXCR; each CDR3 protein has one entry. The sample yields 1.4 million to 1.5 million distinct CDR3 sequences, approximately 42% seen once. Sequencing was done on a sample of blood. The receptors come from a woman under 30 in good health. CDR3s include the opening cysteine and the closing phenylalanine or tryptophan. A D gene is named only where the DNA matches it firmly. Not all rows give a size; the values are once, few, many and, for expanded clones, a class.

abundance,v_gene,j_gene,d_gene,CDR3aa,CDR3nt
many,TRBV10-2,TRBJ2-5,TRBD1,CASSEVGQGPWQYF,TGCGCCAGCAGTGAGGTGGGACAGGGGCCATGGCAGTACTTC
.,TRBV12-5,TRBJ2-1,.,CASGLSGVYSYNEQFF,TGTGCTAGTGGTTTGAGTGGGGTATACTCCTACAATGAGCAGTTCTTC
few,TRBV25-1,TRBJ2-7,TRBD2,CASRLAGREQYF,TGTGCCAGCAGACTAGCGGGACGCGAGCAGTACTTC
few,TRBV5-1,TRBJ1-4,.,CASQRSRGAVGATNEKLFF,TGCGCCAGCCAACGGAGCCGGGGGGCAGTCGGGGCAACTAATGAAAAACTGTTTTTT
.,TRBV7-9,TRBJ2-3,.,CASSGDPLERPSTDTQYF,TGTGCCAGCAGCGGAGACCCACTTGAGCGGCCTAGCACAGATACGCAGTATTTT
.,TRBV21-1,TRBJ2-6,.,CATPRAGANVLTF,TGTGCCACCCCAAGGGCTGGGGCCAACGTCCTGACTTTC
.,TRBV4-1,TRBJ1-5,.,CASSQGPGVGQPQHF,TGCGCCAGCAGCCAAGGGCCAGGGGTTGGTCAGCCCCAGCATTTT
many,TRBV21-1,TRBJ2-5,.,CASRKETQYF,TGTGCCAGCAGGAAAGAGACCCAGTACTTC
.,TRBV28,TRBJ2-1,TRBD1,CASSLPGQLYEQFF,TGTGCCAGCAGTTTACCGGGACAGCTCTACGAGCAGTTCTTC
few,TRBV2,TRBJ2-1,.,CASSDSASSYNEQFF,TGTGCCAGCAGTGATAGCGCGAGCTCCTACAATGAGCAGTTCTTC
few,TRBV20-1,TRBJ2-7,TRBD1,CSAISPPGQASYEQYF,TGCAGTGCGATCAGCCCCCCGGGACAGGCAAGCTACGAGCAGTACTTC
few,TRBV5-1,TRBJ1-2,.,CASSRSPGSDGYTF,TGCGCCAGCAGCCGTAGCCCGGGGTCCGATGGCTACACCTTC
.,TRBV27,TRBJ1-6,.,CASSFGVGNSPLHF,TGTGCCAGCAGTTTTGGGGTCGGAAATTCACCCCTCCACTTT
.,TRBV2,TRBJ1-4,.,CASSPPGGATNEKLFF,TGTGCCAGCAGTCCCCCTGGGGGGGCGACTAATGAAAAACTGTTTTTT
.,TRBV7-9,TRBJ1-3,.,CASSSPGTGNTIYF,TGTGCCAGCAGCTCACCAGGAACCGGAAACACCATATATTTT
few,TRBV10-1,TRBJ1-6,.,CASIPPGTIDSPLHF,TGCGCCAGCATTCCACCCGGGACAATCGATTCACCCCTCCACTTT
.,TRBV5-1,TRBJ2-7,.,CASSLGVSVENRYEQYF,TGCGCCAGCAGCTTGGGGGTGTCTGTCGAAAACCGCTACGAGCAGTACTTC
.,TRBV29-1,TRBJ2-1,.,CSVILVGETQFF,TGCAGCGTGATCCTCGTAGGGGAGACCCAGTTCTTC
few,TRBV5-1,TRBJ1-1,.,CASSLGVGGNTEAFF,TGCGCCAGCAGCTTGGGCGTAGGGGGGAACACTGAAGCTTTCTTT
.,TRBV5-1,TRBJ1-6,TRBD1,CASSSREGQGWDSPLHF,TGCGCCAGCAGCTCAAGAGAGGGACAGGGATGGGATTCACCCCTCCACTTT
.,TRBV4-1,TRBJ2-2,TRBD2,CASRASSGLNTGELFF,TGCGCCAGCAGGGCCTCTAGCGGCCTAAACACCGGGGAGCTGTTTTTT
.,TRBV7-3,TRBJ2-1,.,CASSLGPSTLGQFF,TGTGCCAGCAGCTTAGGGCCTTCGACCCTTGGGCAGTTCTTC
.,TRBV5-1,TRBJ2-1,.,CASSLVLGLDYNEQFF,TGCGCCAGCAGCTTGGTGCTGGGCTTAGACTACAATGAGCAGTTCTTC
.,TRBV9,TRBJ2-2,.,CASSVGQLSNTGELFF,TGTGCCAGCAGCGTAGGTCAGCTATCGAACACCGGGGAGCTGTTTTTT
few,TRBV20-1,TRBJ2-7,.,CSAPPKGRYEQYF,TGCAGTGCCCCCCCGAAAGGACGCTACGAGCAGTACTTC
few,TRBV28,TRBJ2-3,.,CASSLVRDLQDTQYF,TGTGCCAGCAGTTTAGTAAGGGACCTCCAGGATACGCAGTATTTT
few,TRBV12-3/TRBV12-4,TRBJ2-1,TRBD2,CASTLAGGTTSYNEQFF,TGTGCCAGCACCCTAGCGGGAGGCACAACCTCCTACAATGAGCAGTTCTTC
.,TRBV20-1,TRBJ1-1,.,CSAKNRVSNTEAFF,TGCAGTGCTAAAAACAGGGTTTCGAACACTGAAGCTTTCTTT
many,TRBV4-2,TRBJ2-7,TRBD2,CASSPGLADPYEQYF,TGTGCCAGCAGCCCGGGACTAGCGGATCCCTACGAGCAGTACTTC
few,TRBV12-3/TRBV12-4,TRBJ2-1,TRBD1,CASSYNRGEQFF,TGTGCCAGCAGCTACAACAGGGGGGAGCAGTTCTTC
many,TRBV29-1,TRBJ2-7,.,CSVEWGQQYF,TGCAGCGTTGAATGGGGGCAGCAGTACTTC
.,TRBV27,TRBJ2-7,TRBD2,CASRSGTRSYEQYF,TGTGCCAGCCGCTCCGGGACTAGGTCCTACGAGCAGTACTTC
once,TRBV4-2,TRBJ2-1,.,CASSQGRDPIYNGQFF,TGTGCCAGCAGCCAAGGGCGGGACCCTATCTACAATGGGCAGTTCTTC
once,TRBV9,TRBJ2-3,TRBD2,CASSVEGREGGTDTQYF,TGTGCCAGCAGCGTAGAGGGCAGGGAGGGTGGCACAGATACGCAGTATTTT
few,TRBV11-2,TRBJ2-1,.,CASSLDSWNTYNEQFF,TGTGCCAGCAGCTTAGATAGTTGGAATACCTACAATGAGCAGTTCTTC
many,TRBV11-1,TRBJ2-5,TRBD2,CASSLTAGGTQETQYF,TGTGCCAGCAGCTTAACGGCGGGGGGAACCCAAGAGACCCAGTACTTC
.,TRBV3-1,TRBJ2-4,.,CASSLTGSKNNEQYF,TGTGCCAGCAGCCTTACAGGGTCTAAGAACAATGAGCAGTACTTC
.,TRBV3-1,TRBJ1-6,.,CASSDTDDSPLHF,TGTGCCAGCAGCGATACGGACGATTCACCCCTCCACTTT
.,TRBV6-5,TRBJ2-7,.,CASSVNSYEQYF,TGTGCCAGCAGTGTGAACTCCTACGAGCAGTACTTC
.,TRBV10-3,TRBJ1-2,.,CAITAPVTGSYGYTF,TGTGCCATCACTGCACCGGTTACAGGGTCGTATGGCTACACCTTC
.,TRBV20-1,TRBJ2-5,.,CSARGVSGGTQYF,TGCAGTGCTAGAGGAGTTTCCGGTGGGACCCAGTACTTC
.,TRBV3-1,TRBJ2-5,.,CASSQDYPRQETQYF,TGTGCCAGCAGCCAAGATTATCCCCGCCAAGAGACCCAGTACTTC
once,TRBV2,TRBJ2-3,.,CASSADSNTQYF,TGTGCCAGCAGTGCCGACTCAAATACGCAGTATTTT
few,TRBV29-1,TRBJ2-1,TRBD2,CSVDGLAGGENYNEQFF,TGCAGCGTTGACGGGCTAGCGGGAGGGGAAAATTACAATGAGCAGTTCTTC
.,TRBV15,TRBJ1-5,.,CATSRDVGAYQPQHF,TGTGCCACCAGCAGAGATGTAGGGGCTTATCAGCCCCAGCATTTT
once,TRBV5-1,TRBJ2-2,.,CASSTGLTGTGELFF,TGCGCCAGCAGCACGGGCCTCACGGGGACCGGGGAGCTGTTTTTT
.,TRBV6-1,TRBJ1-5,TRBD1,CASSEVSGTGDNQPQHF,TGTGCCAGCAGTGAAGTGTCGGGGACAGGCGACAATCAGCCCCAGCATTTT
many,TRBV7-6,TRBJ2-5,.,CASSLAYGIGETQYF,TGTGCCAGCAGCTTAGCGTACGGGATTGGAGAGACCCAGTACTTC
few,TRBV5-5,TRBJ2-7,.,CASSRAKGYEQYF,TGTGCCAGCAGTAGGGCAAAGGGATACGAGCAGTACTTC
.,TRBV12-3/TRBV12-4,TRBJ2-3,.,CASRTASGLRDTQYF,TGTGCCAGCAGAACCGCGTCGGGCCTGCGGGATACGCAGTATTTT
few,TRBV7-9,TRBJ2-6,.,CASSPRTALSGANVLTF,TGTGCCAGCAGCCCTAGGACGGCCCTCTCTGGGGCCAACGTCCTGACTTTC
.,TRBV3-1,TRBJ1-2,.,CASSQDGRLYGYTF,TGTGCCAGCAGCCAAGACGGCAGACTATATGGCTACACCTTC
.,TRBV7-2,TRBJ1-2,TRBD1,CASSLYRGSPGYTF,TGTGCCAGCAGCTTATACAGGGGATCCCCTGGCTACACCTTC
few,TRBV10-3,TRBJ1-2,.,CAISDGSPRYGYTF,TGTGCCATCAGTGACGGGTCTCCCCGGTATGGCTACACCTTC
few,TRBV20-1,TRBJ2-3,TRBD2,CSAQTSGGTTSTDTQYF,TGCAGTGCTCAGACTAGCGGGGGCACCACTAGCACAGATACGCAGTATTTT
.,TRBV14,TRBJ1-1,.,CASSLTTGEAFF,TGTGCCAGCAGCCTCACGACGGGCGAAGCTTTCTTT
once,TRBV12-3/TRBV12-4,TRBJ1-1,.,CASSVGSSTEAFF,TGTGCCAGCAGTGTGGGGAGCAGTACTGAAGCTTTCTTT
.,TRBV3-1,TRBJ2-4,TRBD1,CASSLGTGWNIQYF,TGTGCCAGCAGCCTGGGGACAGGGTGGAACATTCAGTACTTC
once,TRBV4-1,TRBJ2-7,.,CASSHSILTEQYF,TGCGCCAGCAGCCATTCCATCCTCACTGAGCAGTACTTC
few,TRBV3-1,TRBJ1-6,.,CASSQSFTRDNSPLHF,TGTGCCAGCAGCCAATCCTTCACGAGGGATAATTCACCCCTCCACTTT